The clone carrying this TCR beta chain was picked up a small number of times. Its antigen is unknown. Libraries were prepared by immunoSEQ multiplex PCR; TCRdb keeps only in-frame clonotypes and omits some of them. The sample lists around 90,000 clones, 70% to 90% seen once, with 13% in the top ten. The sample originates from a study of T cell responses to AZD1222 COVID-19 vaccine. Study details: Some second doses came at about 4 weeks and others at about 12 weeks; these were pooled.

V lost 4 bases to trimming and J lost 2 bases; unmatched junction nucleotides: 7. The CDR3 totals 15 residues. CDR1 LNHDA and CDR2 SQIVND come from the germline V gene (reference sequence). General study results and limits: Per reports, nearly half of all spike-specific TCRs target regions that are unmutated in variants. The sample set comprised mostly white British donors with more females, and clonal diversity was possibly underestimated. Baseline testing showed seropositivity in only a handful of AZD1222 recipients.

This clonotype was obtained from an adult in good health. This material consisted of peripheral blood, taken on day 0 of AZD1222 vaccination. V usage is TRBV19 and J usage is TRBJ1-1; TRBD1 agrees at 7 bases. CDR3 nucleotide sequence: TGTGCCAGTAGTACGGGACAGACCTTCAACACTGAAGCTTTCTTT. Translation: CASSTGQTFNTEAFF.